This entry lists 13 T cell receptor beta chains sequenced from one sample in a study of cytomegalovirus exposure and HLA in healthy donors. PCR employed 60 Vbeta and 13 Jbeta primers. Repertoires were generated with immunoSEQ multiplex PCR, while TCRdb's copy carries only in-frame clones and drops some. The listing records approximately 50,000 clones. Material: PBMCs. The source of these receptors is a woman aged 40 to 50 in good health and CMV-seronegative.

The J gene is TRBJ2-3, the V gene TRBV29-1; TRBD2 agrees at 9 bases. V lost 6 bases to trimming and J lost 2 bases; unmatched junction nucleotides: 12. The CDR3 spans 16 residues. CDR1 is SQVTM, CDR2 ANQGSEA, per germline. The CDR3 protein is CSVRAIAGANTDTQYF. DNA for the CDR3: TGCAGCGTCCGTGCTATAGCGGGGGCTAACACAGATACGCAGTATTTT.

V and J are TRBV7-9 and TRBJ1-3; TRBD1 aligns across 8 bases. Per the germline V gene, CDR1 is SEHNR and CDR2 is FQNEAQ (reference sequence). Trimming removed 6 bases from V and 4 bases from J; junction bases left unmatched: 5. The CDR3 loop spans 14 amino acids. CDR3 in DNA: TGTGCCAGCAGGTGGACAGGGTCAGGAAACACCATATATTTT. The encoded protein is CASRWTGSGNTIYF.

This chain connects TRBV11-2 to TRBJ2-7; 8 nucleotides match TRBD2. Germline lookup yields CDR1 SGHAT and CDR2 FQNNGV. The ends lost 3 bases at V and 5 bases at J; junction bases unmatched: 9. The CDR3 spans 15 residues. CDR3 sequence: CASSFSGNSGDEQYF. In nucleotides, the CDR3 is TGTGCCAGCAGCTTCTCCGGGAATAGCGGGGACGAGCAGTACTTC. The full variable domain, rest sourced from reference TRBV11-2 and TRBJ2-7, is EAGVAQSPRYKIIEKRQSVAFWCNPISGHATLYWYQQILGQGPKLLIQFQNNGVVDDSQLPKDRFSAERLKGVDSTLKIQPAKLEDSAVYLCASSFSGNSGDEQYFGPGTRLTVT.

This rearrangement joins TRBV9 to TRBJ2-1, with D possibly TRBD2 on 6 matching bases. V lost 4 bases, J lost 2 bases, and 13 bases lay in between. CDR1 and CDR2 from the germline V gene are SGDLS and YYNGEE. This CDR3 is built from 15 residues. DNA of the CDR3: TGTGCCAGCAGCCCTCGCGGGGACCCCTACAATGAGCAGTTCTTC. Amino acids: CASSPRGDPYNEQFF.

The chain employs TRBV7-9 and TRBJ2-3; D is unclear. Germline V lookup: CDR1 SEHNR, CDR2 FQNEAQ (reference sequence). The CDR3 runs 13 residues. Trimming pared 1 base from V and 5 bases from J, leaving 7 bases between. In DNA form, the CDR3 reads TGTGCCAGCAGCTTAGACTCGGGAGATACGCAGTATTTT. Protein: CASSLDSGDTQYF.

The rearrangement joins TRBV4-1 to TRBJ2-3; TRBD2 matches at 9 bases. Per germline, CDR1 MGHRA and CDR2 YSYEKL. Unmatched junction bases numbered 9, after V lost 5 bases and J lost 0 bases. This CDR3 is 17 amino acids long. CDR3 region: CASSKPSGAHSTDTQYF. DNA of the CDR3: TGCGCCAGCAGCAAACCTAGCGGGGCCCATAGCACAGATACGCAGTATTTT.

This chain links TRBV9 with TRBJ1-3; possibly TRBD1 for D (5 bases). Germline V gives CDR1 SGDLS, CDR2 YYNGEE. V gave up 3 bases and J gave up 4 bases, with 14 bases separating them. CDR3 length: 15 residues. For the CDR3, the DNA is TGTGCCAGCAGCGGTACTTCGGGGGACGGAAACACCATATATTTT. Translating it yields CASSGTSGDGNTIYF. The whole variable domain, remainder taken from reference TRBV9 and TRBJ1-3, is DSGVTQTPKHLITATGQRVTLRCSPRSGDLSVYWYQQSLDQGLQFLIQYYNGEERAKGNILERFSAQQFPDLHSELNLSSLELGDSALYFCASSGTSGDGNTIYFGEGSWLTVV.

Worth noting for this clone: Relative to the germline gene, one junction end is altered; a read error may explain this. This chain connects TRBV6-5 to TRBJ2-5, with D perhaps matching TRBD2 (6 bases). The CDR3 extends over 14 amino acids. Per the germline V gene, CDR1 is MNHEY and CDR2 is SVGAGI. The DNA for the CDR3 is TGTGCCAGCAGTTACGCGGGACGCCAAGAGAACCAGTACTTC. Its translation: CASSYAGRQENQYF.

The chain joins TRBV11-2 to TRBJ1-1; D perhaps matches TRBD1 (6 bases). The CDR3 length is 15 residues. Trimming stripped 1 base from V and 2 bases from J, with 11 bases between. CDR1 and CDR2 from the germline V gene are SGHAT and FQNNGV. DNA of the CDR3: TGTGCCAGCAGCTTAGTGAGACAGGAAAACACTGAAGCTTTCTTT. Residues: CASSLVRQENTEAFF.

The chain combines TRBV6-1 with TRBJ1-5; D is unresolved. Germline V gene sequence: CDR1 MNHNS, CDR2 SASEGT. The CDR3 totals 14 residues. The V and J ends lost 3 bases and 0 bases respectively, with 6 bases between them. As DNA, the CDR3 is TGTGCCAGCAGTGATTACAGTAGCAATCAGCCCCAGCATTTT. This translates into CASSDYSSNQPQHF.

Points on this clone: This sample also contains other DNA sequences that code for the same CDR3. The chain carries TRBV18 and TRBJ2-2, with D perhaps matching TRBD1 (7 bases). Trimming pared 3 bases from V and 8 bases from J, leaving 19 bases between. Germline V gene data show CDR1 as KGHSH and CDR2 as LQKENI. This CDR3 comprises 16 residues. This chain's CDR3 is CASSPFGGGSAGELFF. CDR3 DNA sequence: TGTGCCAGCTCACCTTTTGGAGGGGGCAGTGCTGGGGAGCTGTTTTTT. The full variable domain, in which reference TRBV18 and TRBJ2-2 provide the parts outside the CDR3, is NAGVMQNPRHLVRRRGQEARLRCSPMKGHSHVYWYRQLPEEGLKFMVYLQKENIIDESGMPKERFSAEFPKEGPSILRIQQVVRGDSAAYFCASSPFGGGSAGELFFGEGSRLTVL.

The chain has TRBV2 and TRBJ1-1, with a tentative D call TRBD1 (6 bases). Germline V gene sequence: CDR1 SNHLY, CDR2 FYNNEI. The CDR3 is 14 residues long. V was pared by 7 bases and J by 2 bases, with 14 bases between. In DNA, the CDR3 is TGTGCCAGCACACAGGGAGCCACAAACACTGAAGCTTTCTTT. The encoded protein is CASTQGATNTEAFF.

V usage is TRBV9 and J usage is TRBJ1-1; TRBD1 matches at 8 bases. The CDR3 runs to 13 residues. The germline CDR1 and CDR2 sequences are SGDLS and YYNGEE. V gave up 4 bases and J gave up 5 bases; unmatched junction bases: 4. CDR3 sequence reads: CASSPRGRTEAFF. DNA for the CDR3: TGTGCCAGCAGCCCCAGGGGGCGAACTGAAGCTTTCTTT.